The rows below give T cell receptor beta chains drawn from one sample of a study of beta chain features in type 1 diabetes. Only in-frame clones appear in the TCRdb table, and some are missing; sequencing was by immunoSEQ multiplex PCR. There are under 950,000 clones in the sample; 15% to 20% occur only once, and around 0.02% lies in the top ten. Specimen: naive CD4+ T cells from blood. Receptors were obtained from a woman in her late teens or twenties in good health. Each CDR3 is given with its conserved first and last residue. Each record gives: V gene, clone size, CDR3 protein. Size values are once, few and many counts, or a class for expanded clones, and some rows have none.

TRBV6-1,.,CATNEDSSWPRPNTEAFF
TRBV27,few,CASRLIGLAVRNEQFF
TRBV10-1,few,CASSDTYERAEAFF
TRBV18,.,CASSPRTDEAFF
TRBV2,few,CASSEAPYEQYF
TRBV4-2,once,CASSQVKGYREKLFF
TRBV7-2,few,CASSFQRRPQRMNTEAFF
TRBV5-1,few,CASNQGTYNEQFF
TRBV29-1,few,CSAATGVKTEAFF
TRBV5-4,.,CASSLVSLAGLTDTQYF
TRBV4-3,few,CASSQAIRVGEQFF
TRBV10-3,.,CAISGETHQETQYF
TRBV27,.,CASSPGHPNTEAFF
TRBV11-2,once,CASSLKYWTFYNEQFF
TRBV27,.,CASSFLAGTPHSGGYTF
TRBV27,.,CASMRGPSSTDTQYF
TRBV7-9,.,CASSPRQGTAYNEQFF
TRBV6-5,.,CASSFLRTVNTEAFF
TRBV28,few,CASSLVFDEQFF
TRBV11-2,few,CASSEGRGYYEQYF
TRBV9,.,CASSRGFEETQYF
TRBV10-3,few,CAISESTGGYEQFF
TRBV7-2,.,CASSLVGWGNEQFF
TRBV7-2,.,CASSLVQGSGYEQYF
TRBV7-9,.,CASSFKGIDTEAFF
TRBV7-2,.,CASSLGLAGVNEQFF
TRBV2,few,CASSAEGGNQPQHF